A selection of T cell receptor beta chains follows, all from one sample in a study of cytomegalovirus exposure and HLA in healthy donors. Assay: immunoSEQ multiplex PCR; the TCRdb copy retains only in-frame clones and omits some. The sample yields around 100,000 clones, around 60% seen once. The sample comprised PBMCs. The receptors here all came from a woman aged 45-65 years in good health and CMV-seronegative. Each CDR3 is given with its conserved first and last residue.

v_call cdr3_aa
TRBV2 CASSRARQGGTDTQYF
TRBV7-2 CASSPLASNTGELFF
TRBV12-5 CASGTTGQTQNIQYF
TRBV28 CASSFRLASTDTQYF
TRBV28 CASISGTSHQPQHF
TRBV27 CASSFDNRGSGANVLTF
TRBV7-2 CASSLATAYPNTEAFF
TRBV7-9 CASSLVPYTGELFF
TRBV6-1 CASTLDRDNEKLFF
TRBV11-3 CASSKGGAVGANVLTF
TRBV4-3 CASSQEQGVGQPQHF
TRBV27 CASRPDRAHNSPLHF
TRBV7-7 CASSLDGNSGNTIYF
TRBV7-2 CASSLASSGNEQFF
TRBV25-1 CASSKQGRNLNTEAFF
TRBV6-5 CACRGQGRTGELFF
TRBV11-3 CASSPRTGPETQYF
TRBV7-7 CASSLGSTGDTQYF
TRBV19 CAIIKRLAGPPAATGELFF
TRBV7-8 CASSSLQRTNYGYTF
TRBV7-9 CASRTTGGVSNEQFF
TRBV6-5 CASSQGGFTGEQFF
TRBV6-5 CASGDKPQHF
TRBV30 CAWRRYRGQSSSYNSPLHF
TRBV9 CASSTKRYSNTGELFF
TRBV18 CASSQAGDQETQYF
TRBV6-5 CASRTGFTQPQHF
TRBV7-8 CASSLPGTVNTEAFF
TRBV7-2 CASSLQRGNYEQYF
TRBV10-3 CAIRIKPNTEAFF
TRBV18 CASSPPAGLARETQYF
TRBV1 CTSSLEGAGPGLQYNEQFF
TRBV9 CASSVGTENTEAFF
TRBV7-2 CASSLVRQVNNEQFF
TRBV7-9 CASSFRTGYTEAFF
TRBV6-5 CASSNGQGRNQPQHF
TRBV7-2 CASSLGLAGDYEQYF
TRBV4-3 CASSQVYGVQGLEQYF
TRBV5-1 CASSPDGDYTDTQYF
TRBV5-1 CASSFQSGGTYGYTF
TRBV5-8 CASSLVGYEQYF
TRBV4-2 CASSQESSGTYEQYF
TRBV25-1 CASSRGGPFMNTEAFF
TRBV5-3 CARSLGASNTEAFF
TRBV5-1 CASSRPGQYNEQFF
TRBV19 CASSIYEGATYEQYF
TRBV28 CASSAGAQTQETQYF
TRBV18 CASSLTSGSVNEQFF
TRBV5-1 CASSSLATNEKLFF
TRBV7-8 CASSLAQNYGYTF
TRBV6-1 CASSEQGAQETQYF
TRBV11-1 CASSLSSEPPQHF
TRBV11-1 CASSSTGGHEKLFF
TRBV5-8 CASSLWGETQYF
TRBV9 CASSPKTRNTQYF
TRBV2 CASSGQGPYEQYF
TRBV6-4 CASSETASPHEAFF
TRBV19 CASRLDRRSSGNTIYF
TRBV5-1 CASSLEGQGSNSPLHF
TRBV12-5 CASGWTSGPNTGELFF